These T cell receptor beta chains were read from a single sample in a study of T-cell reconstitution after alpha-beta-depleted transplantation in children. TCRdb reprocessed the PCR reads with MiXCR, giving one entry per CDR3 protein. The sample holds some 490,000 distinct CDR3 sequences, under 15% seen once. The input for sequencing was PBMCs from the stem cell graft donor, taken from the stem cell graft. The receptor source for this set is a human donor who donated a stem cell graft to a child with combined immunodeficiency. Both conserved end residues are part of each CDR3. The D gene is left open where the match is weak. Clone size, where shown, is once, few, many, or a class for clones that have expanded.

d_call clone_size j_call v_call cdr3_aa cdr3_nt
TRBD1 . TRBJ1-5 TRBV20-1 CSARAGGLSNQPQHF TGCAGTGCTAGGGCAGGGGGCCTTAGCAATCAGCCCCAGCATTTT
. many TRBJ2-3 TRBV20-1 CSARIVNTQYF TGCAGTGCGCGCATAGTCAATACGCAGTATTTT
. few TRBJ2-2 TRBV29-1 CSVGNSGSSGELFF TGCAGCGTCGGCAACTCGGGTTCCTCCGGGGAGCTGTTTTTT
. . TRBJ1-1 TRBV30 CAWSRSLNTEAFF TGTGCCTGGAGTCGCAGCCTGAACACTGAAGCTTTCTTT
TRBD2 . TRBJ2-5 TRBV25-1 CASSERTSGRYEETQYF TGTGCCAGCAGTGAACGGACTAGCGGGAGATATGAGGAGACCCAGTACTTC
TRBD1 few TRBJ1-2 TRBV4-3 CASSPNTGTGYGYTF TGCGCCAGCAGCCCAAACACCGGGACAGGTTATGGCTACACCTTC
TRBD2 many TRBJ2-2 TRBV9 CASSPVPLAGVTGELFF TGTGCCAGCAGCCCCGTTCCCCTAGCGGGAGTCACCGGGGAGCTGTTTTTT
. many TRBJ2-7 TRBV5-1 CASSLTGLTPLPLEQYF TGCGCCAGCAGCTTGACAGGTTTAACGCCCCTACCCCTCGAGCAGTACTTC
TRBD2 . TRBJ2-1 TRBV11-1 CASSATGTSGKRRLRDEQFF TGTGCCAGCAGCGCGACGGGGACTAGCGGGAAAAGGCGGTTAAGGGATGAGCAGTTCTTC
. . TRBJ2-1 TRBV4-3 CASSQDPGGAQFF TGCGCCAGCAGCCAAGACCCTGGAGGGGCGCAGTTCTTC
. many TRBJ1-1 TRBV9 CASSPRQNTEAFF TGTGCCAGCAGCCCCCGACAGAACACTGAAGCTTTCTTT
TRBD1 . TRBJ2-1 TRBV9 CASSGGEGTGAYNEQFF TGTGCCAGCAGCGGAGGGGAGGGGACAGGGGCTTACAATGAGCAGTTCTTC
. many TRBJ2-1 TRBV20-1 CSARVPAGYNEQFF TGCAGTGCTAGAGTTCCGGCCGGCTACAATGAGCAGTTCTTC
. . TRBJ2-7 TRBV30 CAWGTSYEQYF TGTGCCTGGGGGACGTCCTACGAGCAGTACTTC
. few TRBJ2-7 TRBV5-1 CASSPGLESYYEQYF TGCGCCAGCAGCCCTGGACTGGAATCATACTACGAGCAGTACTTC
. few TRBJ2-7 TRBV29-1 CSVEQTGLSYEQYF TGCAGCGTTGAACAGACAGGACTCTCCTACGAGCAGTACTTC
TRBD1 few TRBJ2-5 TRBV5-1 CASTGTGGQETQYF TGCGCCAGCACCGGGACAGGGGGACAAGAGACCCAGTACTTC
. . TRBJ2-1 TRBV4-2 CASSQDIRSDNEQFF TGTGCCAGCAGCCAAGACATAAGAAGTGACAATGAGCAGTTCTTC
. . TRBJ1-3 TRBV25-1 CASSEFGNGNTIYF TGTGCCAGCAGTGAATTTGGGAATGGAAACACCATATATTTT
. few TRBJ2-7 TRBV4-2 CASSQRRGPYEQYF TGTGCCAGCAGCCAACGGAGGGGGCCCTACGAGCAGTACTTC
TRBD2 few TRBJ2-3 TRBV7-6 CASSLAASGVIPSTDTQYF TGTGCCAGCAGCTTAGCGGCTAGCGGGGTAATTCCTAGCACAGATACGCAGTATTTT
TRBD2 few TRBJ2-1 TRBV10-2 CASSESALAGYNEQFF TGCGCCAGCAGTGAAAGCGCACTAGCGGGCTACAATGAGCAGTTCTTC
. . TRBJ1-2 TRBV27 CASTNFGGGGYGYTF TGTGCCAGCACCAACTTCGGGGGCGGAGGATATGGCTACACCTTC
TRBD1 few TRBJ1-2 TRBV20-1 CSALGQETYTF TGCAGTGCGTTAGGACAGGAAACGTACACCTTC
. . TRBJ2-1 TRBV27 CASSYGGGDYNEQFF TGTGCCAGCAGTTATGGCGGGGGCGACTACAATGAGCAGTTCTTC
. . TRBJ1-2 TRBV6-1 CASSAAGVGGYTF TGTGCCAGCAGTGCAGCAGGGGTAGGCGGCTACACCTTC
TRBD1 . TRBJ2-7 TRBV7-3 CASSLRGQGAISYEQYF TGTGCCAGCAGCTTAAGGGGACAGGGGGCGATTTCCTACGAGCAGTACTTC
TRBD2 few TRBJ2-2 TRBV6-2/TRBV6-3 CASRRAGVVDTGELFF TGTGCCAGCAGACGGGCGGGAGTGGTCGACACCGGGGAGCTGTTTTTT
. . TRBJ2-1 TRBV10-2 CASKTVTYNEQFF TGCGCCAGCAAGACAGTAACGTACAATGAGCAGTTCTTC
. many TRBJ1-1 TRBV5-1 CASSLLGQGEAFF TGCGCCAGCAGCTTGTTGGGGCAGGGAGAAGCTTTCTTT
. many TRBJ2-7 TRBV12-3/TRBV12-4 CASSLASQGLAEQYF TGTGCCAGCAGTTTAGCGAGTCAGGGGCTGGCCGAGCAGTACTTC
. many TRBJ2-3 TRBV6-5 CASSYGGINTQYF TGTGCCAGCAGTTACGGGGGTATTAATACGCAGTATTTT
TRBD1 few TRBJ1-4 TRBV7-2 CASSWDRSSEKLFF TGTGCCAGCAGCTGGGACAGGTCGAGTGAAAAACTGTTTTTT
. few TRBJ1-1 TRBV18 CASSPHVGDTEAFF TGTGCCAGCTCACCGCACGTCGGGGACACTGAAGCTTTCTTT
. many TRBJ1-4 TRBV6-1 CASSAYSSTNEKLFF TGTGCCAGCAGTGCTTACAGTTCAACTAATGAAAAACTGTTTTTT
TRBD2 . TRBJ2-1 TRBV20-1 CSATPLAGGSYNEQFF TGCAGTGCTACCCCCTTAGCGGGAGGATCCTACAATGAGCAGTTCTTC
. . TRBJ2-1 TRBV7-2 CASSPTASKFNEQFF TGTGCCAGCAGCCCCACTGCCAGTAAATTCAATGAGCAGTTCTTC
. many TRBJ2-2 TRBV5-1 CATQLAGWGNTGELFF TGCGCCACCCAACTCGCAGGGTGGGGGAACACCGGGGAGCTGTTTTTT
. once TRBJ1-1 TRBV5-1 CASSTTREAFF TGCGCCAGCAGCACAACTAGAGAAGCTTTCTTT
TRBD1 many TRBJ2-1 TRBV10-3 CAISEWDRNEQFF TGTGCCATCAGTGAGTGGGACAGGAATGAGCAGTTCTTC
TRBD2 many TRBJ2-3 TRBV5-1 CASSLDGLAGTDTQYF TGCGCCAGCAGCTTGGACGGACTAGCAGGCACAGATACGCAGTATTTT
TRBD2 few TRBJ2-7 TRBV18 CASSQTSSGDASLEQYF TGTGCCAGCTCACAAACGTCTAGCGGGGACGCCTCCTTAGAGCAGTACTTC
. . TRBJ1-5 TRBV7-3 CASSLTNSVRNQPQHF TGTGCCAGCAGCTTAACAAACAGTGTACGAAATCAGCCCCAGCATTTT
. few TRBJ2-6 TRBV24-1 CATSDPRRGSGANVLTF TGTGCCACCAGTGACCCAAGGAGAGGGTCTGGGGCCAACGTCCTGACTTTC
. few TRBJ2-5 TRBV7-9 CASTQLLPKTQYF TGTGCCAGCACCCAACTACTACCAAAGACCCAGTACTTC
TRBD1 . TRBJ1-1 TRBV27 CASSLGTGGKTEAFF TGTGCCAGCAGTTTGGGGACAGGGGGCAAGACTGAAGCTTTCTTT
. few TRBJ2-1 TRBV11-1 CASSLGLIERYNEQFF TGTGCCAGCAGCTTAGGATTAATTGAACGTTACAATGAGCAGTTCTTC
TRBD2 few TRBJ2-7 TRBV6-2/TRBV6-3 CASRDLADIYEQYF TGTGCCAGCAGGGATCTAGCGGACATCTACGAGCAGTACTTC
. many TRBJ1-1 TRBV20-1 CSASVGDLNTEAFF TGCAGTGCTAGCGTCGGGGACTTGAACACTGAAGCTTTCTTT
. . TRBJ2-7 TRBV5-1 CASSLQGTVEQYF TGCGCCAGCAGCTTACAAGGGACGGTCGAGCAGTACTTC
TRBD2 . TRBJ2-5 TRBV30 CAWSYAGGRETQYF TGTGCCTGGAGTTACGCGGGAGGTCGAGAGACCCAGTACTTC
. many TRBJ2-3 TRBV6-2/TRBV6-3 CASSYSGNTQYF TGTGCCAGCAGTTACTCGGGGAATACGCAGTATTTT
. many TRBJ2-2 TRBV5-5 CASTRGGNTGELFF TGTGCCAGCACCAGGGGGGGGAACACCGGGGAGCTGTTTTTT
. many TRBJ1-1 TRBV21-1 CASSSRDRVTEAFF TGTGCCAGCAGCTCCCGGGACAGGGTCACTGAAGCTTTCTTT
TRBD2 many TRBJ2-7 TRBV7-9 CASSAGGGRNSYEQYF TGTGCCAGCAGCGCCGGGGGGGGACGGAACTCCTACGAGCAGTACTTC
. many TRBJ2-2 TRBV7-9 CASSLPTGTGELFF TGTGCCAGCAGCCTCCCAACAGGGACCGGGGAGCTGTTTTTT
. . TRBJ2-6 TRBV9 CASSVAGGPGANVLTF TGTGCCAGCAGCGTAGCTGGGGGGCCCGGGGCCAACGTCCTGACTTTC
. many TRBJ2-2 TRBV9 CASRGRQGNTGELFF TGTGCCAGCAGGGGACGTCAAGGAAACACCGGGGAGCTGTTTTTT
. . TRBJ2-3 TRBV27 CASSLSYIDTQYF TGTGCCAGCAGTTTATCGTATATCGATACGCAGTATTTT
TRBD1 few TRBJ2-1 TRBV9 CASSGTGGENEQFF TGTGCCAGCAGCGGGACAGGGGGGGAAAATGAGCAGTTCTTC